Listed here are 9 T cell receptor beta chains from one sample, sequenced in a study of cytotoxic CD8 clonotypes in ibrutinib-treated CLL. Measured with immunoSEQ multiplex PCR; TCRdb has only the in-frame clones, and not every one. Among tens of thousands of clones listed, around 83% were seen once. Material: PBMCs, obtained before ibrutinib treatment. Every receptor here comes from a human donor with chronic lymphocytic leukemia.

This chain joins TRBV5-5 and TRBJ2-7; D remains unclear. Between the trimmed V and J ends, which lost 7 bases and 0 bases, there was a span of 11 bases. Germline V gene lookup returns CDR1 SGHKS and CDR2 YYEKEE (reference sequence). The CDR3 contains 13 residues. The DNA of the CDR3 is TGTGCCAGCCATTTGGGCAGCTCCTACGAGCAGTACTTC. Translation gives CASHLGSSYEQYF.

This clone has only one observation. The chain recombines TRBV7-9 with TRBJ1-4, with TRBD1 matching over 10 bases. This CDR3 region has 14 residues. The J segment lost 6 bases and the V segment lost 6 bases, leaving 4 bases of the junction unmatched. Germline values: CDR1 SEHNR, CDR2 FQNEAQ (reference sequence). The DNA of the CDR3 is TGTGCCAGCAGAGGACAGGGGGAGGATGAAAAACTGTTTTTT. Translation gives CASRGQGEDEKLFF.

The gene calls are TRBV29-1 and TRBJ2-5; D ambiguous. Germline-derived CDR1 and CDR2 are SQVTM and ANQGSEA. The CDR3 is 16 amino acids. DNA of the CDR3: TGCAGTGTCCTTAAGCCGGGCATATCGCCCCAAGAGACCCAGTACTTC. This translates into CSVLKPGISPQETQYF.

V gene TRBV4-3 combines with J gene TRBJ2-7, with D unclear. The CDR3 is made up of 14 amino acids. The V end lost 4 bases, the J end lost 0 bases, and 10 bases lay between the germline ends. Germline V gives CDR1 LGHNA, CDR2 YSLEER. The CDR3 loop reads CASSPQLYSYEQYF. The CDR3 bases are TGCGCCAGCAGCCCCCAACTATACTCCTACGAGCAGTACTTC.

The CDR3 loop is CASSYVAGINQPQHF. CDR3 coding DNA: TGTGCCAGCAGTTACGTCGCAGGGATCAATCAGCCCCAGCATTTT. The chain carries TRBV6-6 and TRBJ1-5, with D possibly TRBD1 on 5 matching bases. This CDR3 spans 15 amino acids. Deletions cut 2 bases from V and 3 bases from J, with 11 bases between. Germline V CDR1 and CDR2: MNHNY, SVGAGI (reference sequence).

CDR3 in DNA: TGTGCCAGCAGCGCCGAGGGGAAGGGACAAGAGACCCAGTACTTC. Protein sequence: CASSAEGKGQETQYF. The chain carries TRBV9 and TRBJ2-5, with D possibly being TRBD1 or TRBD2 (5 bases each). V lost 3 bases and J 2 bases, leaving 14 bases between the germline ends. CDR3 length equals 15 residues. Germline loops: CDR1 SGDLS, CDR2 YYNGEE.

This rearrangement joins TRBV7-6 to TRBJ2-1, with 8 bases fitting TRBD1. The germline gives CDR1 SGHVS, CDR2 FNYEAQ. The CDR3 runs to 17 residues. Trimming at V came to 4 bases and at J to 4 bases, leaving 12 bases not matched to a gene. For the CDR3, the DNA is TGTGCCAGCAGCTCCCACGACGAGGACAGGGCTTACAATGAGCAGTTCTTC. It encodes CASSSHDEDRAYNEQFF.

Note on this clone: This CDR3 is also generated by other DNA sequences in the sample. The chain links TRBV19 to TRBJ1-5; D is unclear. Germline CDR1 LNHDA, CDR2 SQIVND (reference sequence). The CDR3 sequence is 13 residues long. V gave up 7 bases and J gave up 2 bases, with 9 bases separating them. The CDR3 DNA reads TGTGCCAGTACCCCTGGCGGCAATCAGCCCCAGCATTTT. Encoded protein: CASTPGGNQPQHF.

The chain employs TRBV5-3 and TRBJ2-7; 9 bases line up with TRBD2. TRBV5-3 is identified as an open reading frame with a role that is uncertain. There are 16 residues in the CDR3. V lost 5 bases, J lost 1 base, and 10 bases stayed unmatched. The CDR3 here is CARREAGTSTSYEQYF. The CDR3 bases are TGTGCCAGAAGAGAGGCCGGGACTAGCACATCCTACGAGCAGTACTTC.